This entry features one T cell receptor (beta chain) sequence. Its antigen specificity is not known. No qualities accompany the bases; no much larger clone lies one base away. The library relied on 5' RACE. Data came from an Illumina HiSeq 2500. A second PCR of roughly 7 to 12 cycles was run with a J-beta primer mix and a sample-barcoded 5' primer. A unique molecular identifier was introduced onto each TCR beta cDNA molecule by a template-switch 5' adaptor carrying 12 random nucleotides. Each sample yielded at least 2.5 million CDR3-containing paired-end reads. First-strand cDNA was synthesized from all RNA with the Mint cDNA synthesis kit, primed by a TRBC-specific oligonucleotide. All cDNA was treated with uracil-DNA glycosylase and then went through a first 18-cycle PCR with the universal primers M1SS and BC2_uni_R. Concerning the study's data processing: Each sample was normalized by randomly selecting 1 million high-quality reads, each carrying a distinct molecular identifier. Instead of being binned into consensus sequences, reads with shared molecular identifiers were discarded. MiTCR, with a Q25 quality threshold and the strictest error-elimination algorithm, was used for CDR3 identification, clonotype clustering and error correction. A nonparametric unseen species model with Euler transformation was used to estimate a lower bound on total TCR beta diversity. TCRdb reprocessed the public reads (quality trimming at Q25 with fastp, clone calling with MiXCR) and kept in-frame beta chains. Identical CDR3 protein sequences are pooled into one entry, listed with their most common genes and DNA. The authors' filters were not applied to this entry. The sample table holds 500,000 to 600,000 distinct CDR3 sequences, of which 25% to 30% were seen once. 15% to 20% of the sample comes from the top ten.

V is shortened by 0 bases, J by 0 bases, and the region joining them spans 9 bases. The CDR3 has 16 amino acids, counting the end cysteine and phenylalanine. The sequence is cut down to CDR3 DNA, 48 bases in frame from base 1. CDR1 SGHKS and CDR2 YYEKEE are derived from the germline V gene (reference sequence). The 39 donors, aged 6 to 90 years, were systemically healthy Caucasian individuals from Russia. Roughly 10 milliliters of peripheral blood were drawn from each donor into EDTA-treated Vacutainer tubes. Ficoll-Paque density-gradient centrifugation was used to isolate PBMCs, with at least 7 million obtained per sample. Trizol reagent was used to extract total RNA from the PBMCs, yielding at least 6 micrograms per sample. For every donor, an aliquot of PBMCs went through flow cytometry to measure the percentages of naive CD45RAhigh/CD27high T cells. These data are taken from a study of blood T cells in healthy people across ages (dated by TCRdb to about 2015). Study-level background: In model experiments, template switching captured about one uniquely barcoded TCR beta cDNA molecule for every two T cells. Using deep sequencing normalized with unique cDNA molecular identifiers, the study measured how TCR beta repertoire diversity changes with age. Donors were grouped into four age groups: young (average approximately 15 years), middle-aged (roughly 37), aged (62) and long-lived (approximately 75). Donors of different ages were randomly distributed across sequencing lanes to avoid experimental bias. The study analyzed two additional independent replicas of 1 million unique cDNA reads from the same blood draw for two donors, one aged 18 to 29 and one aged 80 or older.

What the research found in general, with its limitations: As age increased, observed TCR beta diversity per million T cells dropped in a roughly linear way, and a significant reduction was already evident by age 40. Estimates of total diversity based on one million sequenced T cells were considered lower bounds and underestimates. Bulk unsorted PBMC profiling prevented conclusive comparison of naive and antigen-experienced compartments. The percentage of naive T cells measured by flow cytometry correlated strongly with observed TCR beta diversity. The long-lived group showed more naive CD4+ T cells, fewer expanded clones and increased TCR diversity than the aged group, suggesting age selection. Because the CMV infection status of the donors was unknown, age-related changes in expanded clonotypes may potentially have been confounded.

The sequencing input was blood. The receptor was derived from a woman between 70 and 85 years old in good health. The chain is made from TRBV5-5 and TRBJ1-4; the D gene is perhaps TRBD1, from 5 matching bases. The sequenced DNA is TGTGCCAGCAGCTTGGGGGGGGTCGCAACTAATGAAAAACTGTTTTTT. Translation gives CASSLGGVATNEKLFF.